The clone carrying this TCR beta chain is a singleton in its sample. This sample was taken from a study of blood T cell repertoires in COVID-19. Between the trimmed V and J ends, which lost 4 bases and 1 base, there was a span of 4 bases. The CDR3 extends over 12 amino acids. Germline CDR1 is LNHDA and CDR2 is SQIVND (reference sequence). The protocol was immunoSEQ multiplex PCR, while the TCRdb copy is restricted to in-frame clones and leaves out a portion. This sample has about 86,000 clones, with 70% to 90% found just once. The receptor was isolated from a man in his fifties with acute or convalescent COVID-19. The V gene is TRBV19, the J gene TRBJ2-5; D is undetermined. Sample: peripheral blood. The CDR3, as DNA: TGTGCCAGTAGTAGCGCCCAAGAGACCCAGTACTTC. Encoded protein: CASSSAQETQYF.